In this sample, the clone carrying this T cell receptor (beta chain) turned up once. This record comes from a study of blood T cell repertoires in COVID-19. Across the whole study: Samples of COVID-19 (acute and convalescent) were obtained from the United States, Italy and Spain.

The germline gives CDR1 MNHEY, CDR2 SVGAGI. Trimming removed 4 bases from V and 2 bases from J, with 8 bases in between. CDR3 size: 13 residues. Original processing methods: Quantification of nucleated cells was approximated via reference gene primer amplification. Profiled with immunoSEQ multiplex PCR; TCRdb holds only in-frame clones, not every one. V, J and clone size derive from that table, while D and trimming were established from the DNA sequence. The data contain a few hundred thousand clones, over 60% of them singletons. The rearrangement uses TRBV6-5 and TRBJ1-1, with D hard to call. Specimen: peripheral blood. The clonotype was recovered from a woman in her seventies with acute or convalescent COVID-19. CDR3 coding DNA: TGTGCCAGCAGTTTCACATTCAACACTGAAGCTTTCTTT. This gives the protein CASSFTFNTEAFF.